This T cell receptor (beta chain) was captured by sequencing in a study of Ad26.COV2.S vaccination and SARS-CoV-2 variants. This clone was seen only a few times. Assay used: immunoSEQ multiplex PCR; TCRdb lists only in-frame clones, some missing. The table includes about 350,000 clones, around 88% detected once. As for treatment: some 20 received Ad26.COV2.S at low or high dose, single or two shots; 5 received placebo; per-sample allocation not given. Specimens were obtained on day 63 following the first vaccine or placebo injection. The J segment lost 7 bases and the V segment lost 7 bases, leaving 6 bases of the junction unmatched. CDR3 size: 13 residues.

This sequence joins TRBV12-3 or TRBV12-4 and TRBJ1-1; 10 nucleotides line up with TRBD1. The clonotype comes from a person aged 18-65 years who received the Ad26.COV2.S COVID-19 vaccine or a placebo. Source: peripheral blood, taken in a trial of Ad26.COV2.S vaccine versus placebo. The CDR3 region has the DNA TGTGCCAGCACCGGGGGACAGGGGCTTGAAGCTTTCTTT. Protein product: CASTGGQGLEAFF.